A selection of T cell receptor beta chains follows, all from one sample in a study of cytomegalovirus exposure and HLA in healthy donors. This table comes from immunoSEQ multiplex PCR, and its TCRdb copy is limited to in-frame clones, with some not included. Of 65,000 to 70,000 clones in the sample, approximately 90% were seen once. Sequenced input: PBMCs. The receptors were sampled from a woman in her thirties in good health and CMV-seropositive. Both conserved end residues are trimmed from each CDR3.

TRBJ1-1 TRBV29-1 SVGALMNTEAF
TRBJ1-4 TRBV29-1 SVEDGGDEKLF
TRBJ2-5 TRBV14 ASSPRLPGTQY
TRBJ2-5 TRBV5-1 ASRDSGVAQETQY
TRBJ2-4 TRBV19 ASISPGAKNIQY
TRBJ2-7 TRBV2 AAQILGQANEQY
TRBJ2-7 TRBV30 AWSVGRRYEQY
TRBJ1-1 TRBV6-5 ASSYQGQGMSRVF
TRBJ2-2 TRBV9 ASSALGLNTGELF
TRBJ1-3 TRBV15 ATSRAGTGNTIY
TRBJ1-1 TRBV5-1 ASSPGRVGTEAF
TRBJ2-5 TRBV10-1 ASTWGSLYQETQY
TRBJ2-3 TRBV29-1 SVLRDIADTQY
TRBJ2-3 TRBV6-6 ASSYTHASTDTQY
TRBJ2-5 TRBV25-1 ASSGGGAGVQETQY
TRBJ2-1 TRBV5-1 ASSLGFGNEQF
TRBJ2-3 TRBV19 ATGGTATSTDTQY
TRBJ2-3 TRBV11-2 ASSLSSSPAGGNTQY
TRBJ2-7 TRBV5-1 ASSQGLAGVISYEQY
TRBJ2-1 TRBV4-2 ASSQDRTQSSYNEQF
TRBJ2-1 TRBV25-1 ASSERRGLGYNEQF
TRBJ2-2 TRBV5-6 ASRWDRGRTGELF
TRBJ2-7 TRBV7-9 ASSQTYVLHEQY
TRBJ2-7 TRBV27 ASSTRVTGVISYEQY
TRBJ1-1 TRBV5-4 ASTDAGRGATEAF
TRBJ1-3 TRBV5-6 ASSILSGILGNTIY
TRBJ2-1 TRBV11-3 ASSLASGRNEQF
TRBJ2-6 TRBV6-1 ASSDGQGNNVLT
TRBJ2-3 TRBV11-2 ASSRLATTSTDTQY
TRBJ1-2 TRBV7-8 ASSLLIQGGSNYGYT
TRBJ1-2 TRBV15 ATSRGGQGQGRSSYT
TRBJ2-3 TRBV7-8 ASSPSTDTQY
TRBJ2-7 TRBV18 ASSPGLAGALGGQY
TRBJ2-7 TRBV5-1 ASSFETGSSYEQY
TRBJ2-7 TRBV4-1 ASSQGLAGGAYEQY
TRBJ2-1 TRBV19 ASSITREAYNEQF
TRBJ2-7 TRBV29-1 SVGTSGLYEQY
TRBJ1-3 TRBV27 ASSLRTETHSGNTIY